The rows below give T cell receptor beta chains drawn from one sample of a study of T cell changes during pregnancy in multiple sclerosis. Sequencing used immunoSEQ multiplex PCR; TCRdb keeps in-frame clones, though not all of them. This table holds 70,000 to 85,000 clones, roughly 94% found once. Specimen: peripheral blood, collected before pregnancy. The source of these receptors is a female donor with multiple sclerosis, enrolled in a pregnancy study. CDR3s include the opening cysteine and the closing phenylalanine or tryptophan. The D gene is left open where the match is weak. Not every row has a clone size; where given, it reads once, few, many or a size class.

length: 14; V: TRBV10-1; J: TRBJ1-1; size: -; D: -; DNA: TGCGCCAGCAGTGAGGGGGGCGAGGGTACTGAAGCTTTCTTT; CDR3: CASSEGGEGTEAFF
length: 14; V: TRBV6-1; J: TRBJ1-1; size: once; D: -; DNA: TGTGCCAGTACAGCCCGAGAGAGGAACACTGAAGCTTTCTTT; CDR3: CASTARERNTEAFF
length: 14; V: TRBV18; J: TRBJ2-5; size: -; D: -; DNA: TGTGCCAGCTCACCTCCATTGGGCGATACGACCCAGTACTTC; CDR3: CASSPPLGDTTQYF
length: 16; V: TRBV5-1; J: TRBJ2-3; size: once; D: -; DNA: TGCGCCAGCAGCCCGGTAGGAGTGACTAGCACAGATACGCAGTATTTT; CDR3: CASSPVGVTSTDTQYF
length: 17; V: TRBV10-3; J: TRBJ1-1; size: few; D: -; DNA: TGTGCCATCAGTGAACCGTTCGAGGGGGTAATGAACACTGAAGCTTTCTTT; CDR3: CAISEPFEGVMNTEAFF
length: 15; V: TRBV9; J: TRBJ1-2; size: -; D: -; DNA: TGTGCCAGCAGCGTAGGTTCAGGGGAGGGCTATGGCTACACCTTC; CDR3: CASSVGSGEGYGYTF
length: 14; V: TRBV6-5; J: TRBJ1-5; size: many; D: -; DNA: TGTGCCAGCAGCCTGGGACTCTCAATGGAGCCCCAGCATTTT; CDR3: CASSLGLSMEPQHF
length: 14; V: TRBV19; J: TRBJ2-7; size: -; D: -; DNA: TGTGCCAGTAGTATTCGGGGGGCGACCTACGAGCAGTACTTC; CDR3: CASSIRGATYEQYF
length: 16; V: TRBV15; J: TRBJ2-7; size: -; D: -; DNA: TGTGCCACCAGCAGAGATCAGGGCGCTCACGTCTACGAGCAGTACTTC; CDR3: CATSRDQGAHVYEQYF
length: 15; V: TRBV19; J: TRBJ2-7; size: -; D: -; DNA: TGTGCCAGTAGCGCCGCGGAGAGTCTATCCTACGAGCAGTACTTC; CDR3: CASSAAESLSYEQYF
length: 14; V: TRBV7-9; J: TRBJ1-4; size: -; D: TRBD1; DNA: TGTGCCAGCAGCCCCGGACAGGGTAATGAAAAACTGTTTTTT; CDR3: CASSPGQGNEKLFF
length: 14; V: TRBV19; J: TRBJ2-7; size: -; D: -; DNA: TGTGCCAGTAGTACGGGACATAACTCCTACGAGCAGTACTTC; CDR3: CASSTGHNSYEQYF
length: 16; V: TRBV7-2; J: TRBJ1-5; size: -; D: -; DNA: TGTGCCAGCAGCCTTACATCCACGGACAGTTATAATCCCCAGCATTTT; CDR3: CASSLTSTDSYNPQHF
length: 20; V: TRBV21-1; J: TRBJ2-7; size: -; D: -; DNA: TGTGCCAGCAGTCAAGGTTCGTCGGGGGACCTTCGTAAGAGCTCCTACGAGCAGTACTTC; CDR3: CASSQGSSGDLRKSSYEQYF
length: 11; V: TRBV5-1; J: TRBJ1-1; size: -; D: -; DNA: TGCGCCAGCAGCTTGGACGGTGAAGCTTTCTTT; CDR3: CASSLDGEAFF
length: 12; V: TRBV29-1; J: TRBJ2-7; size: -; D: -; DNA: TGCAGCGTTGGAAGGGGGTCCTACGAGCAGTACTTC; CDR3: CSVGRGSYEQYF
length: 11; V: TRBV20-1; J: TRBJ1-1; size: -; D: -; DNA: TGCAGTGCTAAGGGAGGGACTGAAGCTTTCTTT; CDR3: CSAKGGTEAFF
length: 15; V: TRBV15; J: TRBJ2-5; size: -; D: -; DNA: TGTGCCACCAGCAGAGTTGGGGAGTCCCAAGAGACCCAGTACTTC; CDR3: CATSRVGESQETQYF
length: 13; V: TRBV5-4; J: TRBJ2-2; size: -; D: -; DNA: TGTGCCAGCAGCCGGGATTACGCCGGGGAGCTGTTTTTT; CDR3: CASSRDYAGELFF
length: 14; V: TRBV6-1; J: TRBJ1-1; size: -; D: TRBD1; DNA: TGTGCCAGCAGTGAAGCTGCGACAGGGGGTGAAGCTTTCTTT; CDR3: CASSEAATGGEAFF
length: 15; V: TRBV4-1; J: TRBJ2-7; size: many; D: -; DNA: TGCGCCAGCAGCCAAGTATTCGGGGGAGGCTACGAGCAGTACTTC; CDR3: CASSQVFGGGYEQYF
length: 15; V: TRBV7-6; J: TRBJ2-7; size: -; D: TRBD1; DNA: TGTGCCAGCAGCTTAGACCCCGGGACAGACTACGAGCAGTACTTC; CDR3: CASSLDPGTDYEQYF
length: 11; V: TRBV5-4; J: TRBJ1-1; size: -; D: -; DNA: TGTGCCAGCACCTCGAACACTGAAGCTTTCTTT; CDR3: CASTSNTEAFF
length: 14; V: TRBV19; J: TRBJ1-1; size: -; D: -; DNA: TGTGCCAGTAGTCCAGACAGGAAGAACACTGAAGCTTTCTTT; CDR3: CASSPDRKNTEAFF
length: 15; V: TRBV19; J: TRBJ1-2; size: -; D: TRBD1; DNA: TGTGCCAGTAGTAGAGGACAGGCGTCTAACTATGGCTACACCTTC; CDR3: CASSRGQASNYGYTF
length: 14; V: TRBV19; J: TRBJ1-2; size: -; D: TRBD1; DNA: TGTGCCAGTAGTATAGGGGGGACAGGCATCGGTTACACCTTC; CDR3: CASSIGGTGIGYTF
length: 15; V: TRBV19; J: TRBJ2-7; size: -; D: -; DNA: TGTGCCAGTAGTATATTCCCGGGTTCCTCCTACGAGCAGTACTTC; CDR3: CASSIFPGSSYEQYF
length: 14; V: TRBV9; J: TRBJ1-6; size: once; D: TRBD1; DNA: TGTGCCAGCAGCGAGGACAGGGGTATTTCACCCCTCCACTTT; CDR3: CASSEDRGISPLHF
length: 13; V: TRBV7-3; J: TRBJ2-3; size: -; D: -; DNA: TGTGCCAGCAGCTTGGGGGGTACAGATACGCAGTATTTT; CDR3: CASSLGGTDTQYF
length: 15; V: TRBV2; J: TRBJ2-1; size: -; D: -; DNA: TGTGCCAGCGCCTCCCGGGACCGGACAGTAGGTGAGCAGTTCTTC; CDR3: CASASRDRTVGEQFF
length: 15; V: TRBV29-1; J: TRBJ1-5; size: -; D: -; DNA: TGCAGCGTTGAAGAGGCGGGGGGCGGCAATCAGCCCCAGCATTTT; CDR3: CSVEEAGGGNQPQHF
length: 11; V: TRBV29-1; J: TRBJ1-2; size: -; D: -; DNA: TGCAGCGTTGGAGGGAACTATGGCTACACCTTC; CDR3: CSVGGNYGYTF
length: 15; V: TRBV5-5; J: TRBJ2-7; size: -; D: -; DNA: TGTGCCAGCAGCTTGGGCCCCGCAGGTATGGTTGTGCAGTACTTC; CDR3: CASSLGPAGMVVQYF
length: 18; V: TRBV18; J: TRBJ1-5; size: -; D: TRBD1; DNA: TGTGCCAGCTCACCACCGTATGTAGCAGGGGGAGTGGGCCAGCCCCAGCATTTT; CDR3: CASSPPYVAGGVGQPQHF
length: 18; V: TRBV7-6; J: TRBJ2-3; size: -; D: -; DNA: TGTGCCAGCAGCCTCAACTACGCCGGGACAACTAACACAGATACGCAGTATTTT; CDR3: CASSLNYAGTTNTDTQYF
length: 16; V: TRBV6-1; J: TRBJ2-7; size: -; D: TRBD2; DNA: TGTGCCAGCAGTGAACTCCTGGGGGGGACGACCTACGAGCAGTACTTC; CDR3: CASSELLGGTTYEQYF
length: 14; V: TRBV30; J: TRBJ2-1; size: -; D: TRBD1; DNA: TGTGCCTGGACGGAGACAGGGCCCTACAATGAGCAGTTCTTC; CDR3: CAWTETGPYNEQFF
length: 14; V: TRBV19; J: TRBJ2-1; size: -; D: -; DNA: TGTGCCAGTAAGAGGGGGGGCTCCTTCGATGAGCAGTTCTTC; CDR3: CASKRGGSFDEQFF
length: 13; V: TRBV5-1; J: TRBJ1-2; size: -; D: TRBD1; DNA: TGCGCCAGCAGCATTGGGACAGGGGAGGGCTACACCTTC; CDR3: CASSIGTGEGYTF
length: 15; V: TRBV5-1; J: TRBJ1-1; size: -; D: TRBD1; DNA: TGCGCCAGCAGCTTGGCCGGGACAGTGAACACTGAAGCTTTCTTT; CDR3: CASSLAGTVNTEAFF
length: 16; V: TRBV11-2; J: TRBJ2-7; size: -; D: TRBD2; DNA: TGTGCCAGCAGCTTAGATACTAGCGGGGCCCCCTACGAGCAGTACTTC; CDR3: CASSLDTSGAPYEQYF